This entry lists 4 T cell receptor beta chains sequenced from one sample in a study of T cells in Graves' hyperthyroidism and ophthalmopathy. What was amplified from RNA transcripts were TCR beta CDR3 regions. HTBI primers were employed in a first-round RT-PCR of the TCR CDR3. TCRdb reprocessed the multiplex PCR reads with MiXCR, giving one entry per CDR3 protein. The table has roughly 520,000 distinct CDR3 sequences, around a quarter seen once. Sequences were obtained from blood. The source is a woman aged 25 to 39 with Graves' ophthalmopathy.

Only a few counts were recorded for this clonotype. The genes are TRBV28 and TRBJ1-5; D ambiguous. V lost 3 bases, J lost 0 bases, and 6 bases lay in between. Per the germline V gene, CDR1 is MDHEN and CDR2 is SYDVKM. The CDR3 totals 14 residues. DNA of the CDR3: TGTGCCAGCAGTTTCCCCGATAGCAATCAGCCCCAGCATTTT. Its protein is CASSFPDSNQPQHF.

This clonotype was recorded at least ten times. The CDR3 region is CASTISRDGVSFSGNTIYF. CDR3 nucleotides: TGTGCCAGCACCATTTCCCGGGACGGAGTATCTTTCTCTGGAAACACCATATATTTT. The rearrangement joins TRBV2 to TRBJ1-3, with D possibly matching TRBD1 (5 bases). Germline assignment: CDR1 SNHLY and CDR2 FYNNEI. Trimming shortened V by 7 bases and J by 0 bases, and 25 bases separated the two germline ends. This CDR3 has 19 amino acids.

The rearrangement joins TRBV6-1 to TRBJ2-5; D is undetermined. This CDR3 has 13 amino acids. Germline CDR1 MNHNS, CDR2 SASEGT. V lost 2 bases, J lost 4 bases, and 8 bases lay in between. As DNA, the CDR3 is TGTGCCAGCAGTGAAAACTACATAGAGACCCAGTACTTC. The encoded protein is CASSENYIETQYF.

The table lists this clonotype with a few counts. The chain employs TRBV2 and TRBJ2-5, with D uncertain. In germline, CDR1 is SNHLY, CDR2 FYNNEI. V lost 3 bases and J lost 1, with 12 bases in between. CDR3 length: 15 amino acids. CDR3 residues: CASSDIYTLQETQYF. CDR3 bases: TGTGCCAGCAGTGATATCTATACCCTCCAAGAGACCCAGTACTTC. Complete variable domain (other parts from reference TRBV2 and TRBJ2-5): EPEVTQTPSHQVTQMGQEVILRCVPISNHLYFYWYRQILGQKVEFLVSFYNNEISEKSEIFDDQFSVERPDGSNFTLKIRSTKLEDSAMYFCASSDIYTLQETQYFGPGTRLLVL.